These 20 T cell receptor beta chains were sequenced from one sample in a study of shared clonotypes between healthy human individuals (dated by TCRdb to 2019 to 2021). The library was built by means of the immunoSEQ multiplex PCR assay. TCRdb retrieved this table from immuneACCESS and kept in-frame rearrangements only. Not all clones are present; in checked studies, unresolved V genes account for under half, and no reason is known for the remainder. This sample holds around 1 million clones; around three quarters were observed only once. The ten largest clones represent about 1.5% of the sample. Sequenced: memory CD4+ T cells sorted from blood. The meaning of the sample's cell subset or site label: CD45RA-negative fraction. The receptor source for this set is a man aged 18 to 30 in good health.

The rearrangement links TRBV6-1 to TRBJ1-2; D remains unclear. Germline V gene lookup returns CDR1 MNHNS and CDR2 SASEGT. The CDR3 extends over 12 amino acids. Trimming removed 4 bases at V and 7 bases at J, with 10 bases between. CDR3 nucleotide sequence: TGTGCCAGCAGTGTAAGTGGGTTTGGCTACACCTTC. Its protein is CASSVSGFGYTF.

The sample holds a few counts of this clone. The same CDR3 is also encoded by other DNA sequences in this sample. This CDR3 reads CASSERQNNSPLHF. In nucleotides, the CDR3 is TGTGCCAGCAGTGAACGTCAGAATAATTCACCCCTCCACTTT. This chain links TRBV6-1 with TRBJ1-6; D is unresolved. Per the germline V gene, CDR1 is MNHNS and CDR2 is SASEGT. V was clipped by 2 bases and J by 5 bases, with 7 bases between them. CDR3 length: 14 residues.

The V call is TRBV5-4, the J call TRBJ1-1; maybe TRBD1 (5 bases). CDR3 length: 16 amino acids. Germline values: CDR1 SGHNT, CDR2 YYREEE (reference sequence). V lost 0 bases, J lost 9 bases, and 21 bases lay in between. CDR3 coding DNA: TGTGCCAGCAGCTTGGTTGTGGAGACAGATTCCACCAAAGCTTTCTTT. This codes for CASSLVVETDSTKAFF.

Only a few counts were recorded for this clone. The chain is built from TRBV7-2 and TRBJ2-1; 9 nucleotides agree with TRBD2. Germline CDR1 SGHTA, CDR2 FQGNSA. This CDR3 region has 15 residues. The V and J ends lost 5 bases and 5 bases, in that order; junction bases with no gene match: 7. The CDR3 here is CASSPGTSRHNEQFF. The DNA of the CDR3 is TGTGCCAGCAGCCCCGGGACTAGCAGACACAATGAGCAGTTCTTC.

The V and J genes are TRBV6-5 and TRBJ1-1; perhaps TRBD1 as D (6 bases). The length of the CDR3 is 14 residues. The V end lost 4 bases, the J end lost 5 bases, and 14 bases lay between the germline ends. Germline V CDR1 and CDR2: MNHEY, SVGAGI. CDR3 in amino acids: CASSSLTGWTEAFF. The CDR3 nucleotides read TGTGCCAGCAGTTCCCTGACAGGCTGGACTGAAGCTTTCTTT.

This chain uses TRBV6-1 with TRBJ2-5; D ambiguous. V was cut by 3 bases and J by 0 bases, with 11 bases left in between. The CDR3 loop spans 15 amino acids. Germline V lookup: CDR1 MNHNS, CDR2 SASEGT. In DNA form, the CDR3 reads TGTGCCAGCAGTGAGACTCAGATGTACCAAGAGACCCAGTACTTC. Amino acids: CASSETQMYQETQYF.

This clone was seen a few times. V is TRBV7-2 and J is TRBJ1-2; no firm D call. CDR3 length: 13 amino acids. V lost 2 bases and J lost 4, with 8 bases in between. CDR1 is SGHTA and CDR2 is FQGNSA in the germline V gene. CDR3 in amino acids: CASSLSRAYGYTF. The CDR3 DNA reads as TGTGCCAGCAGCTTATCGAGGGCCTATGGCTACACCTTC.

A remark on this clone: The sample contains more than one DNA sequence encoding this CDR3. The chain employs TRBV4-3 and TRBJ2-3; TRBD2 matches 10 bases. The CDR3 is 15 residues long. Per germline, CDR1 LGHNA and CDR2 YSLEER. V lost 2 bases, J lost 5 bases, and 4 bases stayed unmatched. As DNA, the CDR3 is TGCGCCAGCAGCCAACTAGCGGGAGAAGGAGATACGCAGTATTTT. It yields the protein CASSQLAGEGDTQYF.

V is TRBV19 and J is TRBJ2-5; D possibly corresponds to TRBD1 (6 bases). Looked up from germline, CDR1 is LNHDA and CDR2 is SQIVND (reference sequence). The CDR3 is 14 residues long. V was cut by 4 bases and J by 5 bases, with 14 bases left in between. The CDR3 spells CASSTGTGSETQYF. The CDR3 bases are TGTGCCAGTAGTACCGGTACAGGGAGTGAGACCCAGTACTTC. The variable domain in full, completed from reference TRBV19 and TRBJ2-5, reads DGGITQSPKYLFRKEGQNVTLSCEQNLNHDAMYWYRQDPGQGLRLIYYSQIVNDFQKGDIAEGYSVSREKKESFPLTVTSAQKNPTAFYLCASSTGTGSETQYFGPGTRLLVL.

The chain is built from TRBV25-1 and TRBJ2-6; D unclear. V lost 5 bases, J lost 2 bases, and 4 bases lay in between. The CDR3 runs to 13 residues. CDR1 is MGHDK and CDR2 is SYGVNS in the germline V gene. The CDR3 coding sequence is TGTGCCAGCAGTAAAGCTGGGGCCAACGTCCTGACTTTC. Amino acids: CASSKAGANVLTF.

The chain uses TRBV6-5 and TRBJ1-2; D is unclear. This CDR3 comprises 10 residues. V was clipped by 6 bases and J by 6 bases, with 5 bases between them. Germline V CDR1 and CDR2: MNHEY, SVGAGI. The CDR3 reads CASRHDGYTF. The CDR3, as DNA: TGTGCCAGCAGGCATGATGGCTACACCTTC.

The genes are TRBV10-3 and TRBJ2-1; no reliable D call. CDR1 is ENHRY and CDR2 is SYGVKD in the germline V gene. This CDR3 spans 10 amino acids. Trimming pared 8 bases from V and 7 bases from J, leaving 6 bases between. The CDR3 sequence: CAIGLNEQFF. DNA of the CDR3: TGTGCCATCGGCCTTAATGAGCAGTTCTTC.

This clone was seen a few times. The CDR3 spells CASSLSGTGHNEQFF. DNA for the CDR3: TGCGCCAGCAGCCTTTCCGGGACAGGGCACAATGAGCAGTTCTTC. The genes are TRBV4-1 and TRBJ2-1; the match to TRBD1 covers 9 bases. Germline V gene sequence: CDR1 MGHRA, CDR2 YSYEKL. The junction had 6 bases not matched to a gene; V was cut back by 4 bases and J by 5 bases. The CDR3 is 15 residues long.

This sequence joins TRBV20-1 and TRBJ2-1; no clear D. Germline V gene sequence: CDR1 DFQATT, CDR2 SNEGSKA (reference sequence). This CDR3 region has 10 residues. Between the trimmed V and J ends, which lost 8 bases and 9 bases, there was a span of 11 bases. The CDR3 protein is CSLGLVEQFF. In DNA form, the CDR3 reads TGCAGTTTAGGTTTGGTTGAGCAGTTCTTC.

In its sample, this clone was seen a few times. The genes are TRBV11-1 and TRBJ2-2, with 9 positions matching TRBD1. In germline, CDR1 is SGHAT, CDR2 FQDESV (reference sequence). V dropped 5 bases and J dropped 4; count of bases not matched to a gene: 8. The CDR3 loop spans 16 amino acids. The CDR3 loop reads CASSKQTGGGTGELFF. The CDR3, as DNA: TGTGCCAGCAGCAAACAGACAGGGGGTGGCACCGGGGAGCTGTTTTTT.

This clone was seen more than once but under ten times. The gene calls are TRBV6-1 and TRBJ1-6, with D unresolved. Germline V gene sequence: CDR1 MNHNS, CDR2 SASEGT. This CDR3 contains 12 residues. V lost 1 base to trimming and J lost 12 bases, with 7 bases between them. The CDR3 loop is CASSEGQLPLHF. CDR3 coding DNA: TGTGCCAGCAGTGAAGGTCAATTACCCCTCCACTTT.

Notes on this clone: A read error may be the cause here, since a much bigger clone is one base away. Other nucleotide sequences in the sample specify the same CDR3. The chain recombines TRBV5-4 with TRBJ1-2, with a weak D call TRBD1 (5 bases). Germline-derived CDR1 and CDR2 are SGHNT and YYREEE (reference sequence). This CDR3 comprises 13 residues. Trimming cost V 4 bases and J 3 bases, with 10 bases left between them. Here the CDR3 reads CASSPDRYYGYTF. The CDR3 DNA reads as TGTGCCAGCAGCCCCGACAGATACTATGGCTACACCTTC. The whole variable domain, remainder taken from reference TRBV5-4 and TRBJ1-2, is ETGVTQSPTHLIKTRGQQVTLRCSSQSGHNTVSWYQQALGQGPQFIFQYYREEENGRGNFPPRFSGLQFPNYSSELNVNALELDDSALYLCASSPDRYYGYTFGSGTRLTVV.

The chain is built from TRBV9 and TRBJ1-1; TRBD1 aligns across 8 bases. There are 15 residues in the CDR3. The V and J ends lost 0 bases and 4 bases, in that order; junction bases with no gene match: 5. Germline values: CDR1 SGDLS, CDR2 YYNGEE. This CDR3 reads CASSVGQGPTTEAFF. The CDR3 region has the DNA TGTGCCAGCAGCGTAGGACAGGGGCCAACCACTGAAGCTTTCTTT.

In this sample, this clone turned up a few times. CDR3 nucleotides: TGTGCCAGCAGTGGAGGAGGGTGGGGTAACGAGCAGTACTTC. This gives the protein CASSGGGWGNEQYF. The chain uses TRBV28 and TRBJ2-7; D possibly corresponds to TRBD2 (6 bases). Between the trimmed V and J ends, which lost 5 bases and 5 bases, there was a span of 16 bases. From germline, CDR1 is MDHEN and CDR2 SYDVKM. This CDR3 spans 14 amino acids.

The V call is TRBV7-8, the J call TRBJ2-1; no clear D. This CDR3 has 11 amino acids. Germline V gene lookup returns CDR1 SGHVS and CDR2 FQNEAQ. V was cut by 1 base and J by 8 bases, with 3 bases left in between. CDR3 amino acids: CASSLVDEQFF. The CDR3 region has the DNA TGTGCCAGCAGCTTAGTGGATGAGCAGTTCTTC.